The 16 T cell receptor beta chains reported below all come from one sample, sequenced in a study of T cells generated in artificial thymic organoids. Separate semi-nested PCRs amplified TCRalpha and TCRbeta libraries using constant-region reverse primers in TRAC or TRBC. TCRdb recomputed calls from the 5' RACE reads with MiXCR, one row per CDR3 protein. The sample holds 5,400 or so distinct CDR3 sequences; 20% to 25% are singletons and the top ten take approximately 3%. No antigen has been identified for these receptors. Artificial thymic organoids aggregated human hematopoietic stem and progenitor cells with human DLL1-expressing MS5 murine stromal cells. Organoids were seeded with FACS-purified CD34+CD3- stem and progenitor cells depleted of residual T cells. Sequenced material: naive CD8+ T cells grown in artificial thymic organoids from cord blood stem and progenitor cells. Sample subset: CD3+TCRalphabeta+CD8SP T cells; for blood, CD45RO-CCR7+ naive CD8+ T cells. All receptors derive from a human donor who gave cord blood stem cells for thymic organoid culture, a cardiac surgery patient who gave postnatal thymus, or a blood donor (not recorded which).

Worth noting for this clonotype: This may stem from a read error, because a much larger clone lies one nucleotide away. The CDR3, as DNA: TGTGCCAGCAGTTTGCACAGGGGGTACCAAGGGACCCAGTACTTC. Translation: CASSLHRGYQGTQYF. The V call is TRBV6-5, the J call TRBJ2-5; TRBD1 aligns across 8 bases. The CDR3 contains 15 residues. CDR1 is MNHEY, CDR2 SVGAGI, per germline.

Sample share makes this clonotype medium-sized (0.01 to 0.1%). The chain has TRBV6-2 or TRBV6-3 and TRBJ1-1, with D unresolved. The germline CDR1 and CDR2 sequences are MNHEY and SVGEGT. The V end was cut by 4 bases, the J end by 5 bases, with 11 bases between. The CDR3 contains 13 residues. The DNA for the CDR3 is TGTGCCAGCAGTTCGACGGCGTGGACTGAAGCTTTCTTT. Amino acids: CASSSTAWTEAFF.

Here the CDR3 reads CASSFGQGRGYGYTF. The CDR3 coding sequence is TGTGCCAGCAGCTTCGGACAGGGACGTGGCTATGGCTACACCTTC. The V gene is TRBV7-2, the J gene TRBJ2-7; TRBD1 aligns across 8 bases. TRBJ1-2 explains the end of the DNA better; the J call may be wrong. From germline, CDR1 is SGHTA and CDR2 FQGNSA. The CDR3 is made up of 15 amino acids.

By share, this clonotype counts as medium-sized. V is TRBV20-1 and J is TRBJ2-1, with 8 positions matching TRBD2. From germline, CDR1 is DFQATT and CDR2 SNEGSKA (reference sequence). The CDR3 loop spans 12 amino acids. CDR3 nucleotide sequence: TGCAGGGGCGGCGGGGGGTACAATGAGCAGTTCTTC. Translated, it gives CRGGGGYNEQFF.

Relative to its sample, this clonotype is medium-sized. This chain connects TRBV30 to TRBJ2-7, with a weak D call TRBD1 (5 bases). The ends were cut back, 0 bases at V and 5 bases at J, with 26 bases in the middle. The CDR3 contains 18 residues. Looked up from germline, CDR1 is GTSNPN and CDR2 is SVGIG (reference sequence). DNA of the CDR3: TGTGCCTGGAGTGTACCAGGGTGGGTATACTGGTTATCCCACGAGCAGTACTTC. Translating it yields CAWSVPGWVYWLSHEQYF.

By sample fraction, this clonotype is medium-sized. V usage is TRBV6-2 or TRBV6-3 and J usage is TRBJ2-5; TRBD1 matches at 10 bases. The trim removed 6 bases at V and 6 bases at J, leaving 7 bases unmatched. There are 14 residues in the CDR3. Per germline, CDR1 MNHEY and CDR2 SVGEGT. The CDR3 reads CASRPRDRGKTQYF. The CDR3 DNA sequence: TGTGCCAGCAGGCCACGGGACAGGGGAAAGACCCAGTACTTC.

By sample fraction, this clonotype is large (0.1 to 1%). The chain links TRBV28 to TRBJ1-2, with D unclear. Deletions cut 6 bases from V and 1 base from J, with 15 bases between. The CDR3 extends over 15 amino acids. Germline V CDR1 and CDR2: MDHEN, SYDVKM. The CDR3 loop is CASSLWRCRNYGYTF. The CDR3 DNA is TGTGCCAGCAGCCTATGGAGGTGCCGTAACTATGGCTACACCTTC.

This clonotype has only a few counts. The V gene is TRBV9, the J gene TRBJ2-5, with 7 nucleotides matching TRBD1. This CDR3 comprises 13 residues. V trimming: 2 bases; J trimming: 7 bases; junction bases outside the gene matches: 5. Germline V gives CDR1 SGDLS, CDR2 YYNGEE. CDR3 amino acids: CASSVGTDGTQYF. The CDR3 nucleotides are TGTGCCAGCAGCGTCGGGACAGATGGGACCCAGTACTTC.

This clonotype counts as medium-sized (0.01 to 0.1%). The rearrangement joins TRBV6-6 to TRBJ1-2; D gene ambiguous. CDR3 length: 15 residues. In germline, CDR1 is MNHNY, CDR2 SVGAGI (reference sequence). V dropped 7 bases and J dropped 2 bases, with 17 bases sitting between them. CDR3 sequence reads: CASTLRERRNYGYTF. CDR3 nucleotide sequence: TGTGCCAGCACCCTACGGGAACGGAGGAACTATGGCTACACCTTC.

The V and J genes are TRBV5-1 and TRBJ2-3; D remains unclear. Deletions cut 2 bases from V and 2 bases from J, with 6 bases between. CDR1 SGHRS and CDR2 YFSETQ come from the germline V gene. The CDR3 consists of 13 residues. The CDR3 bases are TGCGCCAGCAGCTTCTACGCCACAGATACGCAGTATTTT. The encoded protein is CASSFYATDTQYF.

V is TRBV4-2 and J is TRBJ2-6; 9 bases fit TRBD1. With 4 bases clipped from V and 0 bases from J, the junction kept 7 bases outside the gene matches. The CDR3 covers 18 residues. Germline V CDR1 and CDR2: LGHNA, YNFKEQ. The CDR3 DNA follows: TGTGCCAGCAGCCCGGACAGGGGATGTCTCTCTGGGGCCAACGTCCTGACTTTC. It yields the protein CASSPDRGCLSGANVLTF.

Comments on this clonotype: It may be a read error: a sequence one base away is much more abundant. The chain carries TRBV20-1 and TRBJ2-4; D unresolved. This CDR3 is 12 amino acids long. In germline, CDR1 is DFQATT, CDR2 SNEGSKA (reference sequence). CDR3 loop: CSVTLAKNIQYF. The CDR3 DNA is TGCAGCGTCACTCTAGCCAAAAACATTCAGTACTTC.

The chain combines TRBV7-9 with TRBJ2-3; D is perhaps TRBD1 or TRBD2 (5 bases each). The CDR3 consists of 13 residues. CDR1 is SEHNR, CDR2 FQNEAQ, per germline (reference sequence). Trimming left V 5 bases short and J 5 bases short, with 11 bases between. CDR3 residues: CASSLWGLDTQYF. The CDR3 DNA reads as TGTGCCAGCAGCCTATGGGGGTTAGATACGCAGTATTTT.

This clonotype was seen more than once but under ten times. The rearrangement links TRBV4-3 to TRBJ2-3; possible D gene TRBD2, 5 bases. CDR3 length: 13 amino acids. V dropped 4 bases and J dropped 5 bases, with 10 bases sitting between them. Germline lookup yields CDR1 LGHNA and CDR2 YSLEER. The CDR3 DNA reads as TGCGCCAGCAGCCTGAGGGCGGGAGATACGCAGTATTTT. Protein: CASSLRAGDTQYF.

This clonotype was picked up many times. The CDR3 sequence is CASSLIAPNYGYTF. DNA for the CDR3: TGTGCCAGCAGCTTAATCGCCCCTAACTATGGCTACACCTTC. The rearrangement links TRBV7-4 to TRBJ1-2; D ambiguous. V lost 2 bases to trimming and J lost 0 bases, with 7 bases between them. CDR1 and CDR2 from the germline V gene are SGHVT and SQSDAQ. This CDR3 has 14 residues.

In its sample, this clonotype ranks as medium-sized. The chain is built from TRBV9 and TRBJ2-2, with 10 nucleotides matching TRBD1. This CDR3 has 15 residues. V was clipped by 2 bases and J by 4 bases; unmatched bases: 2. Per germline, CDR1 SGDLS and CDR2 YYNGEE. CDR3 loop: CASSVGDRGTGELFF. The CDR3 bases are TGTGCCAGCAGCGTGGGGGACAGGGGCACCGGGGAGCTGTTTTTT. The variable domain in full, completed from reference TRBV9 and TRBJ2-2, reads DSGVTQTPKHLITATGQRVTLRCSPRSGDLSVYWYQQSLDQGLQFLIQYYNGEERAKGNILERFSAQQFPDLHSELNLSSLELGDSALYFCASSVGDRGTGELFFGEGSRLTVL.